The 3 T cell receptor beta chains given below trace back to one sample, sequenced in a study of T cell repertoires in cytomegalovirus infection. MiXCR was run by TCRdb on the reads, yielding one entry per CDR3 protein. Counted here are roughly 310,000 distinct CDR3 sequences, about a sixth occurring once; the ten biggest clones make up 12%. Sequenced: PBMCs. Receptors originate from a human donor in good health (CMV status not recorded). Some clones in this sample may be carry-over from other donors' samples.

The V call is TRBV28, the J call TRBJ2-6; D is unclear. Germline CDR1 is MDHEN and CDR2 is SYDVKM. CDR3 length: 15 amino acids. V was shortened by 5 bases and J by 0 bases, with 8 bases between the two germline ends. CDR3: CASSHQVSGANVLTF. The CDR3 DNA reads TGTGCCAGCAGTCATCAGGTCTCTGGGGCCAACGTCCTGACTTTC.

V is TRBV15 and J is TRBJ1-4, with TRBD1 as a possible D gene (5 bases). The germline CDR1 and CDR2 sequences are LNHNV and YYDKDF (reference sequence). The CDR3 consists of 15 residues. With 5 bases removed from V and 2 bases from J, the gap between germline ends came to 12 bases. CDR3 sequence: CATSGQGRTNEKLFF. CDR3 DNA sequence: TGTGCCACCAGCGGACAAGGGAGGACTAATGAAAAACTGTTTTTT. Drawing the rest from reference TRBV15 and TRBJ1-4, the complete variable domain is DAMVIQNPRYQVTQFGKPVTLSCSQTLNHNVMYWYQQKSSQAPKLLFHYYDKDFNNEADTPDNFQSRRPNTSFCFLDIRSPGLGDTAMYLCATSGQGRTNEKLFFGSGTQLSVL.

The table lists this clonotype with many counts. The genes are TRBV5-4 and TRBJ1-2; the D gene is possibly TRBD1 (5 bases). This CDR3 has 13 amino acids. Germline CDR1 is SGHNT and CDR2 is YYREEE (reference sequence). V lost 4 bases and J 2 bases, leaving 9 bases between the germline ends. The chain's CDR3 is CASSHDSNYGYTF. CDR3 bases: TGTGCCAGCAGCCACGACAGCAACTATGGCTACACCTTC.